The clone carrying this T cell receptor beta chain turned up a few times. Its cognate antigen is unknown. The V and J ends lost 6 bases and 7 bases, in that order; junction bases with no gene match: 12. The CDR3 consists of 16 residues. Germline-derived CDR1 and CDR2 are SNHLY and FYNNEI. The sample originates from a study of T cell repertoires in cytomegalovirus infection. Study-wide findings and caveats: Based on cumulative public TCR beta family frequency, carriers of CMV plus the relevant HLA were identified. HLA-C-restricted TCR beta clonotypes specific for CMV led the ex vivo response.

MiXCR, applied by TCRdb to the reads, yields one record per CDR3 protein. The table shows some 700,000 distinct CDR3 sequences, with about 30% occurring only once. The receptor's source is a human donor in good health (CMV status not recorded). Some clones in this sample may be carry-over from other donors' samples. Sequencing used cultured PBMCs, obtained from culture after CMV antigen stimulation. The V and J genes are TRBV2 and TRBJ2-1; TRBD2 agrees at 10 bases. DNA of the CDR3: TGTGCCAGCAGCCCTAGACTAGCGGGTCTGGGGAATGAGCAGTTCTTC. Its translation: CASSPRLAGLGNEQFF.